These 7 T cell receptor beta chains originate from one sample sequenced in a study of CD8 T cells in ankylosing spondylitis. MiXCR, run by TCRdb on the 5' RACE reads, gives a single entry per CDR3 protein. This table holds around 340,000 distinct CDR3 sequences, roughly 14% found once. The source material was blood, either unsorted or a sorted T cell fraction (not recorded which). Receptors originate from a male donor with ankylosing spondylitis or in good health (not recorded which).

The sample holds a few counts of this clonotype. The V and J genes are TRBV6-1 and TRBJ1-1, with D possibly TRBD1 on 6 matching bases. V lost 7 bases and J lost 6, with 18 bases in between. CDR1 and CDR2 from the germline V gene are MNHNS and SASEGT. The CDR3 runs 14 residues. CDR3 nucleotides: TGTGCCAGCAACCAAGGGGGGGGCTCCTCTGAAGCTTTCTTT. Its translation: CASNQGGGSSEAFF.

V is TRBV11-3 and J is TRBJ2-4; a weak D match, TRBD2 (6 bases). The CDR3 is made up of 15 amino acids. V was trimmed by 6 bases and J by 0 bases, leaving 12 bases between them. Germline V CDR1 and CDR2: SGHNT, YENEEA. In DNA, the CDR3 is TGTGCCAGCAGTCCGGGGGTATTAGCCAAAAACATTCAGTACTTC. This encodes CASSPGVLAKNIQYF.

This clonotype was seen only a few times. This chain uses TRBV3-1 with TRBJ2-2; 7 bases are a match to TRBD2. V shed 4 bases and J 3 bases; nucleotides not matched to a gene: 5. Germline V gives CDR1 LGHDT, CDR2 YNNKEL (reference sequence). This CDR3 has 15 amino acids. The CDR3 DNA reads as TGTGCCAGCAGCCCCGACGGGGGGTACACCGGGGAGCTGTTTTTT. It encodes CASSPDGGYTGELFF.

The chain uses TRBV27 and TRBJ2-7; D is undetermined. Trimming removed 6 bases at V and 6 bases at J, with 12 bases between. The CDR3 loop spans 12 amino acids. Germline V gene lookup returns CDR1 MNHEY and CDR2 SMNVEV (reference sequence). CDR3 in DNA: TGTGCCAGCAGCGATGTTCGGCGCGAGCAGTACTTC. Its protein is CASSDVRREQYF.

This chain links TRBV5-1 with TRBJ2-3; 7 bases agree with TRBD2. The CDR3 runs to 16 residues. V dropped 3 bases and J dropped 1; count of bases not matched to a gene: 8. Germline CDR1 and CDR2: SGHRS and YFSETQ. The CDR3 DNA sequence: TGCGCCAGCAGCTGGGAGGGGCGCGATGGCACAGATACGCAGTATTTT. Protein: CASSWEGRDGTDTQYF.

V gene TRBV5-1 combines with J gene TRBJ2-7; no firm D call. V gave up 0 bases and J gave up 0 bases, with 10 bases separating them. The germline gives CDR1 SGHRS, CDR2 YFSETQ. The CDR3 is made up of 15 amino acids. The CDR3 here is CASSLEARSSYEQYF. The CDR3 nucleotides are TGCGCCAGCAGCTTGGAAGCCCGAAGCTCCTACGAGCAGTACTTC.

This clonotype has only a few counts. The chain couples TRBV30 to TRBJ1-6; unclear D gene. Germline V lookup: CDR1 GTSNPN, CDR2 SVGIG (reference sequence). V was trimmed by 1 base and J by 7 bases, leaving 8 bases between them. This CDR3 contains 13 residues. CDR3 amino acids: CAWSGSANSPLHF. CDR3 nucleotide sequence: TGTGCCTGGAGTGGGTCGGCCAATTCACCCCTCCACTTT.